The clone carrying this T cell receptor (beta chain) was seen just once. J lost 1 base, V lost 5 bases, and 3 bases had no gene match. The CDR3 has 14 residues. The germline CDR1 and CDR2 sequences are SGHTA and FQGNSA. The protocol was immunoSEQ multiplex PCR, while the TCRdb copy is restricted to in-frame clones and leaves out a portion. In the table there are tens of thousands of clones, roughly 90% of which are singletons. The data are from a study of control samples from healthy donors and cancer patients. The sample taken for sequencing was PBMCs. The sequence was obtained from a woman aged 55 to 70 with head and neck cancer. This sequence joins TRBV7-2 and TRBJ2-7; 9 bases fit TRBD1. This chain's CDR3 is CASSRTGASYEQYF. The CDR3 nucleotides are TGTGCCAGCAGCAGGACAGGGGCTTCCTACGAGCAGTACTTC.